This entry is about one T cell receptor (beta chain). Repertoires were generated with immunoSEQ multiplex PCR, while TCRdb's copy carries only in-frame clones and drops some. Altogether about 59,000 clones are present, less than 85% being singletons, with the ten largest covering 14%. This specimen comes from a study of blood T cell repertoires in COVID-19. Looking at the study overall: Donors in the United States, Italy and Spain gave samples during acute or convalescent COVID-19. Sample material is recorded as cDNA or gDNA derived from T cells, B-cell-depleted T cells, or PBMCs.

Between the trimmed V and J ends, which lost 0 bases and 3 bases, there was a span of 9 bases. Germline loops: CDR1 SGDLS, CDR2 YYNGEE. The CDR3 has 14 amino acids. Sequenced input: peripheral blood. This sequence originates from a woman aged 65 to 85 with acute or convalescent COVID-19. V usage is TRBV9 and J usage is TRBJ1-1; D remains ambiguous. In nucleotides, the CDR3 is TGTGCCAGCAGCGTAGTATGGTCGGACACTGAAGCTTTCTTT. It codes for CASSVVWSDTEAFF.